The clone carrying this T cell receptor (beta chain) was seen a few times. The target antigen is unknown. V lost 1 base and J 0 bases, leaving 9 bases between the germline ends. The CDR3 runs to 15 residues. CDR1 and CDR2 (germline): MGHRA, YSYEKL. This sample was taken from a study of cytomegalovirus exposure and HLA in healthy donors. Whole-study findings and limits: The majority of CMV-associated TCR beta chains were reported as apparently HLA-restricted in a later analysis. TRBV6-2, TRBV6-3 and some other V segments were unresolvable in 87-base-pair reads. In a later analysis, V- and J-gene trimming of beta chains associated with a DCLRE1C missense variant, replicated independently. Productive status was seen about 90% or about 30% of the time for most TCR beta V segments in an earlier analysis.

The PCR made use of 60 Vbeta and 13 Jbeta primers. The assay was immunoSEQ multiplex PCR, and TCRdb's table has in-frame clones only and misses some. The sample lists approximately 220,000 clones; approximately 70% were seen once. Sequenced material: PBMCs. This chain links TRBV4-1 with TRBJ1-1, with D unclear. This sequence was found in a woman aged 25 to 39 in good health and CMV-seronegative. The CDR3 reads CASSQGLALNTEAFF. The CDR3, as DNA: TGCGCCAGCAGCCAAGGTCTAGCTTTGAACACTGAAGCTTTCTTT.